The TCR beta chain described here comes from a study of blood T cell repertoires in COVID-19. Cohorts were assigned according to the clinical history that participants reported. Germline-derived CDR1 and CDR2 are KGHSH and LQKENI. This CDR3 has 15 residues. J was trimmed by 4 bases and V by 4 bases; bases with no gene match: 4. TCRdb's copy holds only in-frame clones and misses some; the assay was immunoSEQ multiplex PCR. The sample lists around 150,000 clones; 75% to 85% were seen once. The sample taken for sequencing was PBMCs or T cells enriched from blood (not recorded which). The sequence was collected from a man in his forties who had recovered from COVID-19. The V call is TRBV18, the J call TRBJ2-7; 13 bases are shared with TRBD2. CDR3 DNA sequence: TGTGCCAGCTCACAAGCGACTAGCGGGGGGTACGAGCAGTACTTC. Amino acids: CASSQATSGGYEQYF.